The subject of this entry is one TCR beta chain. The ends lost 0 bases at V and 4 bases at J; junction bases unmatched: 4. This CDR3 spans 16 amino acids. Germline V gene lookup returns CDR1 SGHDT and CDR2 YYEEEE. Authors' data handling: Amplified reference gene primers provided the basis for estimating nucleated cell counts. Sequenced by immunoSEQ multiplex PCR; TCRdb stores in-frame clones only, minus some. V and J calls and clone size are as listed in that table; D and trimming were resolved from the DNA. This table holds 110,000 to 150,000 clones, almost 80% found once. This sample was taken from a study of blood T cell repertoires in COVID-19. About the research overall: Donors in the United States, Italy and Spain gave samples during acute or convalescent COVID-19. Sources were T cells, B-cell-depleted T cells, or PBMCs; the material itself was cDNA or gDNA.

The clonotype was recovered from a man aged 45-65 years with active or convalescent COVID-19. Sequencing was done on a sample of peripheral blood. The V gene is TRBV5-6, the J gene TRBJ1-3; 10 nucleotides agree with TRBD1. This chain's CDR3 is CASSLVGTGDGNTIYF. In DNA form, the CDR3 reads TGTGCCAGCAGCTTGGTAGGGACAGGGGACGGAAACACCATATATTTT.